One and the same sample provided the 9 T cell receptor beta chains below, sequenced in a study of blood T cells in healthy people across ages. Then a second PCR, running roughly 7 to 11 cycles, was carried out with a sample-barcoded 5' primer and a J-beta primer mix. Using its own MiXCR run on the 5' RACE reads, TCRdb lists one record per CDR3 protein. The table has more than 750,000 distinct CDR3 sequences, just under 30% seen once. The data were also submitted as part of a second study, on T cells of mothers and their children.

The sample taken for sequencing was blood. These receptors came from a woman in her 40s in good health.

Of note for this clonotype: A much larger clone sits a single nucleotide away, making a read error possible. The chain is built from TRBV28 and TRBJ2-5; no definite D call. Germline CDR1 and CDR2: MDHEN and SYDVKM. The CDR3 has 17 residues. CDR3 sequence: CTSTSLRQAGRQETQYF. Here the CDR3 DNA reads TGTACCAGCACCTCACTACGCCAGGCTGGACGGCAAGAGACCCAGTACTTC.

This clonotype was counted at least ten times. V gene TRBV6-2 or TRBV6-3 combines with J gene TRBJ2-5; TRBD2 agrees at 11 bases. Germline trimming cut 7 bases from V and 7 bases from J; bases unmatched to any gene: 11. Germline CDR1 MNHEY, CDR2 SVGEGT. CDR3 size: 15 residues. CDR3 residues: CASIPGTSGIGTQYF. In DNA form, the CDR3 reads TGTGCCAGCATCCCCGGGACTAGCGGAATCGGGACCCAGTACTTC.

This clonotype was found many times. The gene calls are TRBV20-1 and TRBJ2-4; TRBD2 aligns across 8 bases. The germline CDR1 and CDR2 sequences are DFQATT and SNEGSKA (reference sequence). CDR3 length: 17 residues. With V trimmed by 0 bases and J by 2 bases, 9 bases remained unmatched. CDR3 sequence (DNA): TGCAGTGCTAGAGATGAGTTTCTAGCGGGCCCCAAAAACATTCAGTACTTC. Protein: CSARDEFLAGPKNIQYF.

The chain carries TRBV29-1 and TRBJ2-7; tentatively, D is TRBD2 (5 bases). The V gene's germline CDR1 is SQVTM and CDR2 ANQGSEA. V dropped 5 bases and J dropped 0 bases, with 11 bases sitting between them. The CDR3 extends over 13 amino acids. The CDR3 loop is CSVRLDSSYEQYF. The CDR3 DNA is TGCAGCGTTCGTCTGGACTCCTCCTACGAGCAGTACTTC.

The chain links TRBV7-6 to TRBJ2-4, with D perhaps given as TRBD1 or TRBD2 (5 bases each). V lost 5 bases, J lost 7 bases, and 18 bases lay in between. CDR1 SGHVS and CDR2 FNYEAQ come from the germline V gene. This CDR3 is 15 amino acids long. Written as DNA, the CDR3 is TGTGCCAGCAGCGGGACCGGGCCCGAGAACAACATTCAGTACTTC. It yields the protein CASSGTGPENNIQYF.

This clonotype was detected only a few times. The V gene is TRBV10-3, the J gene TRBJ1-5; a weak D match, TRBD1 (6 bases). From germline, CDR1 is ENHRY and CDR2 SYGVKD. V was pared by 7 bases and J by 7 bases, with 23 bases between. This CDR3 spans 16 amino acids. CDR3 sequence reads: CAITPVRGQTGQPQHF. For the CDR3, the DNA is TGTGCCATCACTCCGGTCAGGGGCCAAACGGGGCAGCCCCAGCATTTT.

The chain joins TRBV20-1 to TRBJ2-3; the D gene is possibly TRBD1 (6 bases). CDR3 length: 13 residues. Per the germline V gene, CDR1 is DFQATT and CDR2 is SNEGSKA (reference sequence). V was cut by 3 bases and J by 2 bases, with 9 bases left in between. The CDR3 DNA is TGCAGTGCTAGTAGGGGGATCACAGATACGCAGTATTTT. Translated: CSASRGITDTQYF.

This clonotype showed up just a few times. CDR3 sequence reads: CSVDLQGPDYGYTF. For the CDR3, the DNA is TGCAGCGTTGACCTACAGGGTCCGGACTATGGCTACACCTTC. The rearrangement uses TRBV29-1 and TRBJ1-2, with D perhaps TRBD1 (6 bases). This CDR3 has 14 residues. CDR1 SQVTM and CDR2 ANQGSEA come from the germline V gene. The V and J ends lost 3 bases and 3 bases respectively, with 14 bases between them.

This clonotype showed up just a few times. The genes are TRBV25-1 and TRBJ2-7, with D possibly TRBD1 on 6 matching bases. Germline V lookup: CDR1 MGHDK, CDR2 SYGVNS. The CDR3 runs 11 residues. V lost 7 bases, J lost 6 bases, and 10 bases lay in between. The CDR3 reads CASNRVGEQYF. The CDR3 DNA reads as TGTGCCAGCAACAGGGTGGGCGAGCAGTACTTC.